This T cell receptor beta chain was captured by sequencing in a study of PD-1 blockade in classical Hodgkin lymphoma. Sequencing used immunoSEQ multiplex PCR; TCRdb keeps in-frame clones, though not all of them. This table has roughly 20,000 clones, over 70% appearing once. Noted time point: cycle 4 day 1 (C4D1), after about 6 weeks of nivolumab. All patients experienced relapse after autologous stem cell transplantation, and brentuximab vedotin exposure was variable. Germline V CDR1 and CDR2: KGHSH, LQKENI. The length of the CDR3 is 15 residues. The trim removed 6 bases at V and 3 bases at J, leaving 10 bases unmatched.

The TCR comes from a human donor with classical Hodgkin lymphoma. V usage is TRBV18 and J usage is TRBJ2-5, with 7 bases matching TRBD1. Sample: peripheral blood mononuclear cells (PBMCs), taken before the fourth cycle of nivolumab. CDR3 in DNA: TGTGCCAGCTCCCACACCTCGACAGGGAAAGAGACCCAGTACTTC. Translating it yields CASSHTSTGKETQYF.